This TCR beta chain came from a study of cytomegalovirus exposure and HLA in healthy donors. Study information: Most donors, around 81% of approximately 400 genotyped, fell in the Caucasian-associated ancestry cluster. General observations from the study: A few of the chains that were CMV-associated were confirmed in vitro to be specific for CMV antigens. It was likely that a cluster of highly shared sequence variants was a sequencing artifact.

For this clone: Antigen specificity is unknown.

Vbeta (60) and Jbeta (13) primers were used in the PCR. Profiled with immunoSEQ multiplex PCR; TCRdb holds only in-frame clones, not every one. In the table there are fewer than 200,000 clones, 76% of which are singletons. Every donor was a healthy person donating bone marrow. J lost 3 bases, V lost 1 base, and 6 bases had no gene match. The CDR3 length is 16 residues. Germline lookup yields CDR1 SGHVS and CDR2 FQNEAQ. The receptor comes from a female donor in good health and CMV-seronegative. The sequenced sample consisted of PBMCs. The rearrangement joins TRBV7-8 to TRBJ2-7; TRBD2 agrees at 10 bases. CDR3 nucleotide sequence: TGTGCCAGCAGCTTAGGGGCTAGCGGGGGCATCTACGAGCAGTACTTC. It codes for CASSLGASGGIYEQYF.